These T cell receptor beta chains were read from a single sample in a study of blood T cell repertoires in COVID-19. Data came from immunoSEQ multiplex PCR; TCRdb stores just in-frame clones and leaves some out. The sample lists 200,000 to 300,000 clones; roughly 86% were seen once. The sample consisted of peripheral blood. These receptors originate from a woman aged 60-75 years with COVID-19, enrolled during active disease. CDR3s include the opening cysteine and the closing phenylalanine or tryptophan. The D gene is left open where the match is weak. Clone size, where shown, is once, few, many, or a class for clones that have expanded.

NA	NA	TRBV19	TRBJ1-4	TGTGCCAGTAAGAACACGCGACAGTTGGGCGAAAAACTGTTTTTT	CASKNTRQLGEKLFF
TRBD2	few	TRBV5-1	TRBJ2-2	TGCGCCAGCAGCTGGGGACTAGCGGGAGCCGGGGAGCTGTTTTTT	CASSWGLAGAGELFF
TRBD2	NA	TRBV2	TRBJ2-7	TGTGCCAGCACTCTAGCGGGAGGATCCTACGAGCAGTACTTC	CASTLAGGSYEQYF
NA	NA	TRBV4-2	TRBJ1-6	TGTGCCAGCAGCCAATTAGGGTCGCGGGGGAAAACCTATAATTCACCCCTCCACTTT	CASSQLGSRGKTYNSPLHF
TRBD2	NA	TRBV6-2/TRBV6-3	TRBJ2-1	TGTGCCAGCAGTTCTAGCGGGTCCGCCTACAATGAGCAGTTCTTC	CASSSSGSAYNEQFF
TRBD1	once	TRBV9	TRBJ1-2	TGTGCCAGCAGCGCAGACAGGGTTGAATACACCTTC	CASSADRVEYTF
NA	many	TRBV30	TRBJ2-7	TGTGCCTGGAGTGTACCCCCGCAGAAGTACGAGCAGTACTTC	CAWSVPPQKYEQYF
TRBD2	NA	TRBV30	TRBJ2-2	TGTGCCTGGAAGGCTAGCGGCAACACCGGGGAGCTGTTTTTT	CAWKASGNTGELFF
NA	NA	TRBV20-1	TRBJ1-5	TGCAGTGCTAGTCGTCGGGGTGACCAGCCCCAGCATTTT	CSASRRGDQPQHF
TRBD2	many	TRBV5-1	TRBJ2-7	TGCGCCAGCAGCTTACTAGCGGGGGTCTCCTACGAGCAGTACTTC	CASSLLAGVSYEQYF
TRBD1	NA	TRBV3-1/TRBV3-2	TRBJ2-3	TGTGCCAGCAGCCAAGCTGGGACAGCTGATACGCAGTATTTT	CASSQAGTADTQYF
TRBD1	once	TRBV30	TRBJ1-5	TGTGCCTGGACGCCGGGACAGGGGCTCTCGAGCAATCAGCCCCAGCATTTT	CAWTPGQGLSSNQPQHF
TRBD1	NA	TRBV10-2	TRBJ2-2	TGCGCCAGCGGAGGAGGACAGGGCGCCGGGGAGCTGTTTTTT	CASGGGQGAGELFF
NA	NA	TRBV7-8	TRBJ1-2	TGTGCCAGCAGCTTAGTACGGCGCTCGGGGGAAGGCTACACCTTC	CASSLVRRSGEGYTF
TRBD1	NA	TRBV6-2/TRBV6-3	TRBJ1-5	TGTGCCAGCAGTCCCACAGGGGGCACCAATCAGCCCCAGCATTTT	CASSPTGGTNQPQHF
NA	NA	TRBV28	TRBJ2-7	TGTGCCAGCAGCACCGCAGGGGCGCGTTATGAGCAGTACTTC	CASSTAGARYEQYF
TRBD1	NA	TRBV25-1	TRBJ1-1	TGTGCCAGCAGGGAGACAGGGGTCACTGAAGCTTTCTTT	CASRETGVTEAFF
NA	NA	TRBV5-1	TRBJ1-1	TGCGCCAGCAGCCGCGGAGGGGACACTGAAGCTTTCTTT	CASSRGGDTEAFF
NA	NA	TRBV6-5	TRBJ2-1	TGTGCCAGCACGGGGAGCGGGCTGGAAAAGCAGTTCTTC	CASTGSGLEKQFF
TRBD1	few	TRBV6-4	TRBJ1-6	TGTGCCAGCAGTGTCGAGCAGGGGGTAAATTCACCCCTCCACTTT	CASSVEQGVNSPLHF
TRBD1	NA	TRBV2	TRBJ1-4	TGTGCCAGCAGTTTGAACAGGGGGACTAATGAAAAACTGTTTTTT	CASSLNRGTNEKLFF
TRBD1	NA	TRBV28	TRBJ1-5	TGTGCCAGCAGTCACACCGGGACAGGGAACAATCAGCCCCAGCATTTT	CASSHTGTGNNQPQHF
NA	NA	TRBV4-3	TRBJ2-1	TGCGCCAGCAGCCAAGCAGGCTCCTCCCGGTCCAATGAGCAGTTCTTC	CASSQAGSSRSNEQFF
NA	NA	TRBV6-6	TRBJ2-1	TGTGCCAGCAGTTACTCCGCTACTTGGGAGCAGTTCTTC	CASSYSATWEQFF
NA	NA	TRBV6-2/TRBV6-3	TRBJ2-1	TGTGCCAGCAGTTTCCATGGCGGGCCCCCCGGGGAGCAGTTCTTC	CASSFHGGPPGEQFF
NA	NA	TRBV5-6	TRBJ1-2	TGTGCCAGCAACCTCGGACCAGGGTGGAATGGCTACACCTTC	CASNLGPGWNGYTF
TRBD1	NA	TRBV11-2	TRBJ2-1	TGTGCCAGCAGCTGGGGACAGAGTCCTTACAATGAGCAGTTCTTC	CASSWGQSPYNEQFF
TRBD2	NA	TRBV6-6	TRBJ2-3	TGTGCCAGCAGTCTAAGGGGTAGCGGGAGGGCCCCAGATACGCAGTATTTT	CASSLRGSGRAPDTQYF
NA	NA	TRBV7-3	TRBJ2-2	TGTGCCAGCAGCGACGAAGGGGTTGGGAACACCGGGGAGCTGTTTTTT	CASSDEGVGNTGELFF
NA	NA	TRBV6-2/TRBV6-3	TRBJ2-7	TGTGCCAGCAGTTCTCTAGCGCCCGCCGCCGAGCAGTACTTC	CASSSLAPAAEQYF
NA	NA	TRBV10-3	TRBJ2-3	TGTGCCATCAGTGTGGGGGGAGACACAGATACGCAGTATTTT	CAISVGGDTDTQYF
TRBD1	once	TRBV13	TRBJ2-2	TGTGCCAGCAGCTCTTTGGACAGGATTGCGAACACCGGGGAGCTGTTTTTT	CASSSLDRIANTGELFF
NA	NA	TRBV5-1	TRBJ2-7	TGCGCCAGCAGCCCCGGCCTGGGGGGCGAGCAGTACTTC	CASSPGLGGEQYF
TRBD1	NA	TRBV2	TRBJ1-1	TGTGCCAGCAGCGAACCCTGGACAGGGGGAATCACTGAAGCTTTCTTT	CASSEPWTGGITEAFF
NA	NA	TRBV18	TRBJ1-3	TGTGCCAGCTCACCACCATCGGGGAGGGAGACAGGAAACACCATATATTTT	CASSPPSGRETGNTIYF
TRBD1	few	TRBV28	TRBJ1-2	TGTGCCAGCAGTAGTAGACGGGACAGGTCCTATGGCTACACCTTC	CASSSRRDRSYGYTF
TRBD1	NA	TRBV4-2	TRBJ1-2	TGTGGACAGGGGGCAGGCTATGGCTACACCTTC	CGQGAGYGYTF
NA	NA	TRBV5-1	TRBJ2-5	TGCGCCAGCAGCTTGGGCCAGGTCAAAGAGACCCAGTACTTC	CASSLGQVKETQYF
NA	NA	TRBV29-1	TRBJ1-2	TGCAGCGTTGTTGTTCTTAACTATGGCTACACCTTC	CSVVVLNYGYTF
NA	NA	TRBV5-1	TRBJ1-5	TGCGCCAGCAGCTTGGATGGGGCCCATCAGCCCCAGCATTTT	CASSLDGAHQPQHF
NA	NA	TRBV30	TRBJ1-2	TGTGCCTGGAGTTTTGGCCGGGGGACCTACTATGGCTACACCTTC	CAWSFGRGTYYGYTF
TRBD2	few	TRBV20-1	TRBJ2-1	TGCAGTGCTAGTCCTCTAGCGGGGGCCTACAATGAGCAGTTCTTC	CSASPLAGAYNEQFF
TRBD1	once	TRBV27	TRBJ1-2	TGTGCCAGCAGGGGACAGGGACGATACCATGGCTACACCTTC	CASRGQGRYHGYTF
NA	NA	TRBV28	TRBJ1-2	TGTGCCAGCAGTATCCCCAGGGGCGGCAACTATGGCTACACCTTC	CASSIPRGGNYGYTF
NA	NA	TRBV30	TRBJ1-1	TGTGCCTGGAGGAGCCGGGCAGGGGCTATGAACACTGAAGCTTTCTTT	CAWRSRAGAMNTEAFF
NA	few	TRBV15	TRBJ2-5	TGTGCCACCAGCAGAGGACAGCAAGAGACCCAGTACTTC	CATSRGQQETQYF
TRBD2	NA	TRBV3-1/TRBV3-2	TRBJ2-1	TGTGCCAGCAGCCAAGAAGGAGCGGGAGGGGCCTACAATGAGCAGTTCTTC	CASSQEGAGGAYNEQFF
NA	NA	TRBV7-6	TRBJ1-3	TGTGCCAGCAGCTCGCCGTTCGGGAGCTCTGGAAACACCATATATTTT	CASSSPFGSSGNTIYF
TRBD1	NA	TRBV2	TRBJ1-6	TGTGCCAGCCACGAATCGACAGGGCTTACTTCACCCCTCCACTTT	CASHESTGLTSPLHF
NA	NA	TRBV5-1	TRBJ2-3	TGCGCCAGCAGCTTGGCCCATGGAGTCACAGATACGCAGTATTTT	CASSLAHGVTDTQYF
NA	NA	TRBV2	TRBJ2-2	TGTGCCAGCAGTCTCCTGAGGACCGGGGAGCTGTTTTTT	CASSLLRTGELFF
TRBD1	NA	TRBV7-2	TRBJ2-7	TGTGCCAGCAGCTTCAGGACAGGGGGCGTATACGAGCAGTACTTC	CASSFRTGGVYEQYF
NA	NA	TRBV5-6	TRBJ1-2	TGTGCCAGCAGCCCCAGATTCGGGGGAGCTGGCTACACCTTC	CASSPRFGGAGYTF
TRBD2	NA	TRBV5-1	TRBJ2-7	TGCGCCAGCAGCCTTGACGGGCCTGGGCTAGCGGGAGGCTCTCACTTC	CASSLDGPGLAGGSHF
NA	NA	TRBV7-3	TRBJ2-2	TGTGCCAGCAGCCCATCCGGGCAGGGGGGCACCGGGGAGCTGTTTTTT	CASSPSGQGGTGELFF